One T cell receptor (beta chain) is described in this entry. This clonotype was recorded many times. This receptor's antigen is unknown. Qualities for individual bases were not recorded, and no much larger clone is one base off. Its CDR3 holds 17 amino acids, cysteine through phenylalanine. The DNA shown is the 51-base CDR3, in frame from base 1. Between the V and J ends, shortened by 1 base and 0 bases respectively, the junction contains 13 bases. This sample is part of a study of CD8 T cells in ankylosing spondylitis (dated by TCRdb to the late 2010s). For context, the study as a whole: The study set out to find disease-linked TCR variants by profiling T cell receptor beta repertoires in ankylosing spondylitis patients and healthy donors. In total, the full study cohort was made up of 95 to 110 healthy donors and 25 ankylosing spondylitis patients. Peripheral blood was sampled, and synovial fluid was also collected from ankylosing spondylitis patients. Study-wide conclusions, independent of this receptor: The disease-linked clones showed a CD8+ phenotype and occurred at relatively low frequencies in peripheral blood. Some motif variants were previously reported in synovial fluid and blood of reactive arthritis patients, suggesting common disease-initiation mechanisms. According to the report, matched synovial fluid samples from ankylosing spondylitis patients were significantly enriched for the disease-linked clones. A TCR beta motif made up of several highly homologous amino acid variants appeared to be characteristic of blood from ankylosing spondylitis patients.

The data were produced on an Illumina HiSeq 2500. Quantitative 5'-RACE with molecular barcodes was the method used to prepare the TCR beta libraries. On the authors' methods: To identify disease-linked TCR variants, a new computational method was used, one built on a probabilistic model of VDJ rearrangement. Using fastp trimming at Q25 and MiXCR clonotype assembly, TCRdb reanalyzed the public sequencing data and kept in-frame beta chains. Under each unique CDR3 protein, matching rows form one entry showing the most common genes and DNA. The V and J calls were determined by TCRdb, not by the authors. The sample profile shows about 500,000 distinct CDR3 sequences; roughly 5% of them were found once. The ten largest clones add up to under 4.5% of the sample.

Sequencing input: blood, either unsorted or a sorted T cell fraction (not recorded which). The chain links TRBV12-3 or TRBV12-4 with TRBJ2-1; there is no confident call for the D gene. The clonotype comes from a male donor with ankylosing spondylitis. The DNA reads TGTGCCAGCAGTTTAGGACCCGAATTAAGCTCCTACAATGAGCAGTTCTTC. Its product reads: CASSLGPELSSYNEQFF.